What follows describes a single T cell receptor (beta chain). The J segment lost 2 bases and the V segment lost 5 bases, leaving 8 bases of the junction unmatched. This CDR3 has 15 residues. CDR1 SEHNR and CDR2 FQNEAQ come from the germline V gene (reference sequence). This specimen belongs to a study of T cells after yellow fever vaccination. The overall study: Fractions low in cell number were prepared with SMART-Seq v4 Ultra Low Input.

One entry per CDR3 protein results from TCRdb running MiXCR on the 5' RACE reads. Among 65,000 to 90,000 distinct CDR3 sequences listed, roughly 14% were seen once. Study results and limitations: FACS-sorted repertoires could harbor abundant contaminating bulk-population clonotypes. Boosting was followed by the reappearance of most primary-vaccination clones (around 95% CD4, about 90% CD8). The CD4 compartment and the CD8 compartment contained a small share of clonotypes in common.

V usage is TRBV7-9 and J usage is TRBJ2-5; 7 nucleotides match TRBD2. The starting material was CD8+ T cells not binding an NS4B(214-222) dextramer, sorted from PBMCs, obtained roughly 20 days after the first yellow fever vaccination. This sequence was found in a man aged 18 to 29 who received the YFV17D yellow fever vaccine. CDR3 nucleotides: TGTGCCAGCAGCCCTTATCCGGGGGGACAAGAGACCCAGTACTTC. Translating it yields CASSPYPGGQETQYF.